Following are 31 T cell receptor beta chains from one sample sequenced in a study of T-cell memory formation after mild COVID-19. One entry per CDR3 protein, called by TCRdb with MiXCR from the 5' RACE reads. The sample comprises around 250,000 distinct CDR3 sequences, 15% to 20% of which are singletons, and about a fifth rests with the top ten. The sequenced sample consisted of PBMCs or a T cell subset sorted from them (not recorded which). The receptors derive from a man between 18 and 35 years old who had mild COVID-19 (a few samples of this study predate the infection). Cell type and time point are not known.

The chain has TRBV5-1 and TRBJ2-1, with 12 positions matching TRBD2. From germline, CDR1 is SGHRS and CDR2 YFSETQ. CDR3 length equals 16 residues. Trimming removed 4 bases from V and 7 bases from J; junction bases left unmatched: 9. The CDR3 bases are TGCGCCAGCAGCCCCCGACTAGCGGGGGACGGAAATGAGCAGTTCTTC. This encodes CASSPRLAGDGNEQFF. The full variable domain, in which reference TRBV5-1 and TRBJ2-1 provide the parts outside the CDR3, is KAGVTQTPRYLIKTRGQQVTLSCSPISGHRSVSWYQQTPGQGLQFLFEYFSETQRNKGNFPGRFSGRQFSNSRSEMNVSTLELGDSALYLCASSPRLAGDGNEQFFGPGTRLTVL.

CDR3 protein: CASSRDAGEQFF. The CDR3 region has the DNA TGCGCCAGCAGCCGGGACGCAGGTGAGCAGTTCTTC. The V call is TRBV4-1, the J call TRBJ2-1, with D tentatively TRBD1 or TRBD2 (5 bases each). Trimming left V 4 bases short and J 9 bases short, with 10 bases between. The CDR3 has 12 residues. Germline-derived CDR1 and CDR2 are MGHRA and YSYEKL.

This clonotype has at least ten counts. The chain joins TRBV12-3 or TRBV12-4 to TRBJ2-2; no reliable D call. The V and J ends lost 2 bases and 0 bases respectively, with 10 bases between them. CDR3 length: 16 amino acids. Here the CDR3 DNA reads TGTGCCAGCAGTTTATTATCGCGGCCGAACACCGGGGAGCTGTTTTTT. Amino acids: CASSLLSRPNTGELFF.

This clonotype showed up just a few times. The chain combines TRBV5-1 with TRBJ1-2, with 11 bases fitting TRBD1. The CDR3 length is 14 residues. The V and J ends lost 4 bases and 9 bases, in that order; junction bases with no gene match: 8. The germline gives CDR1 SGHRS, CDR2 YFSETQ. The CDR3, as DNA: TGCGCCAGCAGCACTGGACAGGGGGCGAATAGCTACACCTTC. Translated, it gives CASSTGQGANSYTF.

The table lists this clonotype with many counts. The rearrangement joins TRBV28 to TRBJ2-7; either TRBD1 or TRBD2 may fit D (5 bases each). CDR1 is MDHEN and CDR2 is SYDVKM in the germline V gene. Trimming removed 4 bases at V and 6 bases at J, with 10 bases between. The CDR3 runs to 12 residues. The CDR3 bases are TGTGCCAGCAGTTCCGGGGCCCGCGAGCAGTACGTC. It translates to CASSSGAREQYV.

This clonotype was counted a few times. J is TRBJ1-2 and V is TRBV20-1; no firm D call. CDR1 is DFQATT and CDR2 is SNEGSKA in the germline V gene (reference sequence). The CDR3 covers 9 residues. V dropped 0 bases and J dropped 10 bases, with 3 bases sitting between them. The CDR3 coding sequence is TGCAGTGCTAGAGATGCCTACACCTTC. It yields the protein CSARDAYTF.

This chain joins TRBV5-1 and TRBJ2-1; D may be TRBD1 (5 bases). CDR3 length equals 16 residues. Germline V gene lookup returns CDR1 SGHRS and CDR2 YFSETQ. V was shortened by 4 bases and J by 0 bases, with 14 bases between the two germline ends. In DNA, the CDR3 is TGCGCCAGCAGCACAAGACAGTCTAGCTCCTACAATGAGCAGTTCTTC. As protein: CASSTRQSSSYNEQFF.

This clonotype was counted at least ten times. The V gene is TRBV6-4, the J gene TRBJ2-1; 13 bases fit TRBD2. The CDR3 totals 16 residues. V shed 4 bases and J 7 bases; nucleotides not matched to a gene: 7. Per the germline V gene, CDR1 is MRHNA and CDR2 is SNTAGT. The CDR3 loop reads CASSATSGGAGNEQFF. As DNA, the CDR3 is TGTGCCAGCAGTGCTACTAGCGGGGGGGCAGGGAATGAGCAGTTCTTC.

The gene calls are TRBV7-2 and TRBJ1-1; D not certain. Trimming cost V 5 bases and J 3 bases, with 13 bases left between them. Germline V gives CDR1 SGHTA, CDR2 FQGNSA. CDR3 length equals 14 residues. Here the CDR3 DNA reads TGTGCCAGCAGCCAATTTGGGGTGGACACTGAAGCTTTCTTT. Translating it yields CASSQFGVDTEAFF.

This clonotype came up a few times. The chain recombines TRBV7-9 with TRBJ2-3, with 9 bases fitting TRBD2. The germline gives CDR1 SEHNR, CDR2 FQNEAQ (reference sequence). V lost 3 bases to trimming and J lost 1 base; unmatched junction nucleotides: 5. CDR3 length: 16 residues. The CDR3 loop is CASSFSRLAGTDTQYF. The DNA for the CDR3 is TGTGCCAGCAGCTTTAGTAGACTAGCGGGCACAGATACGCAGTATTTT.

This clonotype was observed a handful of times. The rearrangement links TRBV5-6 to TRBJ2-7, with 15 bases identical to TRBD2. Germline assignment: CDR1 SGHDT and CDR2 YYEEEE. V trimming: 4 bases; J trimming: 0 bases; junction bases outside the gene matches: 2. The CDR3 extends over 16 amino acids. CDR3 bases: TGTGCCAGCAGCGGACTAGCGGGGGGGTCCTCCTACGAGCAGTACTTC. It codes for CASSGLAGGSSYEQYF.

A few counts support this clonotype. The chain uses TRBV29-1 and TRBJ2-1; D unresolved. Trimming took 6 bases from V and 7 from J, leaving 13 bases between them. CDR1 is SQVTM and CDR2 is ANQGSEA in the germline V gene. The CDR3 sequence is 12 residues long. For the CDR3, the DNA is TGCAGCGTGGATGCCAGTCGGAATGAGCAGTTCTTC. It translates to CSVDASRNEQFF.

This clonotype was observed a handful of times. The rearrangement joins TRBV5-1 to TRBJ2-3; D is perhaps TRBD1 (6 bases). Trimming stripped 4 bases from V and 4 bases from J, with 13 bases between. CDR1 SGHRS and CDR2 YFSETQ come from the germline V gene. The CDR3 is 14 amino acids. The CDR3 region has the DNA TGCGCCAGCAGCCCCTGGACAGTGTCAGATACGCAGTATTTT. This translates into CASSPWTVSDTQYF.

The chain uses TRBV7-9 and TRBJ2-2, with 7 bases identical to TRBD1. CDR1 is SEHNR, CDR2 FQNEAQ, per germline (reference sequence). The CDR3 runs 15 residues. V dropped 8 bases and J dropped 0; count of bases not matched to a gene: 6. The CDR3: CASQQGTSNTGELFF. CDR3 bases: TGTGCCAGCCAACAGGGGACATCGAACACCGGGGAGCTGTTTTTT.

Only a few counts were recorded for this clonotype. The CDR3 loop is CSALGGGAYNEQFF. The CDR3 coding sequence is TGCAGTGCCCTGGGGGGAGGAGCCTACAATGAGCAGTTCTTC. The chain is built from TRBV20-1 and TRBJ2-1; D is possibly TRBD2 (6 bases). V was trimmed by 6 bases and J by 2 bases, leaving 14 bases between them. Germline CDR1 is DFQATT and CDR2 is SNEGSKA (reference sequence). CDR3 length: 14 residues.

There are a few counts of this clonotype. This sequence joins TRBV5-1 and TRBJ2-1; no clear D gene. This CDR3 comprises 12 residues. Germline-derived CDR1 and CDR2 are SGHRS and YFSETQ. V gave up 0 bases and J gave up 7 bases, with 5 bases separating them. CDR3 nucleotide sequence: TGCGCCAGCAGCTTGGAAGAGAATGAGCAGTTCTTC. Encoded protein: CASSLEENEQFF.

This clonotype was counted at least ten times. The rearrangement uses TRBV6-5 and TRBJ2-7; TRBD1 matches at 9 bases. V trimming: 0 bases; J trimming: 3 bases; junction bases outside the gene matches: 3. In germline, CDR1 is MNHEY, CDR2 SVGAGI. This CDR3 has 15 amino acids. The CDR3 reads CASSYSGTGRYEQYF. The DNA of the CDR3 is TGTGCCAGCAGTTACTCCGGGACAGGGCGCTACGAGCAGTACTTC.

This clonotype was seen a handful of times. The V call is TRBV5-1, the J call TRBJ2-4; 9 nucleotides align to TRBD1. CDR1 is SGHRS, CDR2 YFSETQ, per germline. This CDR3 comprises 16 residues. Trimming removed 0 bases from V and 8 bases from J; junction bases left unmatched: 9. The CDR3, as DNA: TGCGCCAGCAGCTTGGCCGGTCGGGACAGGGTGGACATTCAGTACTTC. Translating it yields CASSLAGRDRVDIQYF. Variable domain in full (rest from reference TRBV5-1 and TRBJ2-4): KAGVTQTPRYLIKTRGQQVTLSCSPISGHRSVSWYQQTPGQGLQFLFEYFSETQRNKGNFPGRFSGRQFSNSRSEMNVSTLELGDSALYLCASSLAGRDRVDIQYFGAGTRLSVL.

The J gene is TRBJ2-3, the V gene TRBV11-2; 8 nucleotides match TRBD1. Trimming removed 8 bases from V and 2 bases from J; junction bases left unmatched: 9. The CDR3 is made up of 15 amino acids. Germline CDR1 SGHAT, CDR2 FQNNGV. The DNA of the CDR3 is TGTGCCAGCGGGATCGGACAGGGACCCACAGATACGCAGTATTTT. Protein sequence: CASGIGQGPTDTQYF. Combining the CDR3 with reference TRBV11-2 and TRBJ2-3 gives the whole variable domain EAGVAQSPRYKIIEKRQSVAFWCNPISGHATLYWYQQILGQGPKLLIQFQNNGVVDDSQLPKDRFSAERLKGVDSTLKIQPAKLEDSAVYLCASGIGQGPTDTQYFGPGTRLTVL.

The chain carries TRBV12-3 or TRBV12-4 and TRBJ2-3, with D unclear. The germline V and J ends were trimmed by 8 bases and 1 base, with 7 bases remaining between them. The CDR3 length is 12 residues. The CDR3, as DNA: TGTGCCAGCCGGCCGGGCACAGATACGCAGTATTTT. Protein sequence: CASRPGTDTQYF.

This clonotype was counted between two and nine times. This CDR3 is CASSSPRRFIHNEQFF. CDR3 bases: TGTGCCAGCAGTAGTCCCCGGCGGTTCATCCACAATGAGCAGTTCTTC. The V gene is TRBV28, the J gene TRBJ2-1; D unclear. The CDR3 totals 16 residues. CDR1 and CDR2 (germline): MDHEN, SYDVKM. Trimming removed 5 bases from V and 5 bases from J, with 19 bases in between.

This clonotype turned up a few times. V and J are TRBV7-3 and TRBJ1-6; 9 nucleotides agree with TRBD1. Germline CDR1 is SGHTA and CDR2 is FQGTGA. The J segment lost 10 bases and the V segment lost 5 bases, leaving 9 bases of the junction unmatched. The CDR3 runs to 15 residues. The CDR3 spells CASSHTGTGQSPLHF. CDR3 sequence (DNA): TGTGCCAGCAGCCATACGGGGACAGGGCAATCACCCCTCCACTTT.

This clonotype was detected only a few times. V usage is TRBV28 and J usage is TRBJ2-1, with D possibly called TRBD1 or TRBD2 (5 bases each). This CDR3 has 14 amino acids. V lost 5 bases to trimming and J lost 4 bases, with 12 bases between them. CDR1 is MDHEN, CDR2 SYDVKM, per germline. CDR3 in amino acids: CASSNYGGYNEQFF. The CDR3 DNA is TGTGCCAGCAGTAACTATGGGGGATACAATGAGCAGTTCTTC.

Only a few counts were recorded for this clonotype. The genes are TRBV2 and TRBJ2-5, with a weak D call TRBD2 (6 bases). V lost 0 bases and J 7 bases, leaving 12 bases between the germline ends. Germline assignment: CDR1 SNHLY and CDR2 FYNNEI. This CDR3 spans 14 amino acids. As DNA, the CDR3 is TGTGCCAGCAGTGAAGCGCGGAGGGCTGGGACCCAGTACTTC. Translated, it gives CASSEARRAGTQYF.

The chain combines TRBV6-5 with TRBJ1-5; 9 nucleotides agree with TRBD1. The length of the CDR3 is 15 residues. The V segment lost 6 bases and the J segment 7 bases; nucleotides outside the gene matches: 10. Germline CDR1 is MNHEY and CDR2 is SVGAGI. In DNA form, the CDR3 reads TGTGCCAGCAGCCGTAAACAGGGGGCACGGCAGCCCCAGCATTTT. It codes for CASSRKQGARQPQHF.

In its sample, this clonotype was seen a few times. This rearrangement joins TRBV4-3 to TRBJ2-1; 9 positions match TRBD2. From germline, CDR1 is LGHNA and CDR2 YSLEER. Germline trimming cut 0 bases from V and 4 bases from J; bases unmatched to any gene: 7. The CDR3 sequence is 17 residues long. This CDR3 reads CASSQDTAGGPYNEQFF. The CDR3 coding sequence is TGCGCCAGCAGCCAAGATACCGCGGGGGGGCCTTACAATGAGCAGTTCTTC.

This clonotype has more than one count but fewer than ten. V and J are TRBV12-3 or TRBV12-4 and TRBJ2-1; tentatively, D is TRBD1 or TRBD2 (5 bases each). The CDR3 consists of 15 residues. V lost 3 bases to trimming and J lost 3 bases, with 12 bases between them. The DNA for the CDR3 is TGTGCCAGCAGTTTCCGAGGGGCCCTCTACAATGAGCAGTTCTTC. Translated, it gives CASSFRGALYNEQFF.

The rearrangement joins TRBV24-1 to TRBJ2-1; TRBD2 agrees at 9 bases. Germline loops: CDR1 KGHDR, CDR2 SFDVKD. The CDR3 totals 16 residues. V lost 2 bases to trimming and J lost 4 bases; unmatched junction nucleotides: 5. The CDR3 reads CATSDSLAGSYNEQFF. The CDR3 nucleotides read TGTGCCACCAGTGATTCCCTAGCGGGGTCTTACAATGAGCAGTTCTTC.

This clonotype has only a few counts. The chain carries TRBV6-2 or TRBV6-3 and TRBJ2-3, with D hard to call. Germline CDR1 is MNHEY and CDR2 is SVGEGT. The CDR3 runs 14 residues. V lost 6 bases to trimming and J lost 2 bases, with 12 bases between them. The DNA of the CDR3 is TGTGCCAGCAGCTCCGTCCTCTACACAGATACGCAGTATTTT. Protein product: CASSSVLYTDTQYF.

V gene TRBV3-2 combines with J gene TRBJ2-7. TRBV3-2 is termed a pseudogene. The CDR3 has 14 residues. The CDR3 DNA reads TGTGCCAGCAGCCAAGGTAGGATGACCTACGAGCAGTACGTC. It is translated as CASSQGRMTYEQYV.

As for this clonotype: This clone may be a read error of a much larger clone one base away. This chain links TRBV5-4 with TRBJ2-3; D not certain. Germline V lookup: CDR1 SGHNT, CDR2 YYREEE (reference sequence). Trimming pared 3 bases from V and 5 bases from J, leaving 7 bases between. The CDR3 covers 12 residues. CDR3 loop: CASSSPGDTQYF. The CDR3 nucleotides read TGTGCCAGCAGCTCCCCGGGAGATACGCAGTATTTT.